The entry below gives a single TCR beta chain sequence along with its context. This sample was included in a study of cytomegalovirus exposure and HLA in healthy donors. The CDR3 consists of 12 residues. Per the germline V gene, CDR1 is SNHLY and CDR2 is FYNNEI. V lost 5 bases, J lost 5 bases, and 4 bases lay in between. The PCR had 60 Vbeta and 13 Jbeta primers. Here immunoSEQ multiplex PCR was the method, and the copy in TCRdb shows in-frame clones only, minus some. The sample has about 120,000 clones; 75% to 80% are singletons. The sequenced sample consisted of PBMCs. This TCR was sampled from a woman younger than 45 in good health and CMV-seropositive. The chain combines TRBV2 with TRBJ1-6; D not resolved. CDR3 region: CASSTDNSPLHF. CDR3 sequence (DNA): TGTGCCAGCAGTACGGATAATTCACCCCTCCACTTT.